This T cell receptor beta chain emerged from a study of T cells in Graves' hyperthyroidism and ophthalmopathy. The table lists this clonotype with many counts. The antigen is undetermined. This CDR3 is built from 16 residues. Germline V gene sequence: CDR1 SEHNR, CDR2 FQNEAQ (reference sequence). Trimming left V 3 bases short and J 0 bases short, with 12 bases between. Authors of the study amplified TCR beta CDR3 regions from RNA transcripts. The HTBI primer set served for first-round RT-PCR of the TCR CDR3. TCRdb re-called the multiplex PCR reads through MiXCR, storing one row per CDR3 protein. The top ten hold 9.2% of the sample, which has 300,000 to 400,000 distinct CDR3 sequences, under 15% seen once. Study-level points and caveats: Ophthalmopathy onset followed model prediction by a median about seven months.

Sequenced: blood. The chain combines TRBV7-9 with TRBJ2-1, with D hard to call. The sequence was obtained from a woman aged 18-29 years with Graves' hyperthyroidism. The CDR3 loop reads CASSFLSTSSYNEQFF. CDR3 nucleotides: TGTGCCAGCAGCTTTTTGTCTACGAGCTCCTACAATGAGCAGTTCTTC. The whole variable domain, remainder taken from reference TRBV7-9 and TRBJ2-1, is DTGVSQNPRHKITKRGQNVTFRCDPISEHNRLYWYRQTLGQGPEFLTYFQNEAQLEKSRLLSDRFSAERPKGSFSTLEIQRTEQGDSAMYLCASSFLSTSSYNEQFFGPGTRLTVL.